Listed below are T cell receptor beta chains from one sample, sequenced in a study of STAT5B mutations in CD4+ large granular lymphocyte leukemia. Measured with immunoSEQ multiplex PCR; TCRdb has only the in-frame clones, and not every one. The sample holds 45,000 to 55,000 clones; roughly two thirds are singletons and the top ten take over 1.5%. The source material was CD4+ T cells from blood buffy coats. The source is a human donor in good health. The CDR3 runs from the conserved cysteine through the conserved F or W. A D gene is named only where the DNA matches it firmly. Size is omitted from some rows. Given values are once, few, many or a class for expanded clones.

clone_size	v_call	j_call	d_call	cdr3_aa	cdr3_nt
NA	TRBV7-9	TRBJ2-1	NA	CASSLVRDRVNEQFF	TGTGCCAGCAGCTTAGTCCGGGACCGAGTCAATGAGCAGTTCTTC
once	TRBV5-1	TRBJ2-2	NA	CASSLTTGELFF	TGCGCCAGCAGCTTGACCACCGGGGAGCTGTTTTTT
NA	TRBV7-3	TRBJ2-2	TRBD1	CASSTGVNTGELFF	TGTGCCAGCAGCACAGGGGTTAACACCGGGGAGCTGTTTTTT
NA	TRBV30	TRBJ2-3	TRBD2	CAWSSGRGGADTQYF	TGTGCCTGGAGTTCGGGGCGGGGGGGCGCAGATACGCAGTATTTT
NA	TRBV6-1	TRBJ1-2	NA	CASRDAAGAHGYTF	TGTGCCAGCAGGGACGCTGCAGGGGCCCATGGCTACACCTTC
NA	TRBV18	TRBJ2-2	TRBD2	CASSGTSGANTGELFF	TGTGCCAGCTCAGGGACTAGCGGGGCGAACACCGGGGAGCTGTTTTTT
NA	TRBV18	TRBJ2-1	TRBD2	CASSPPRGEYNEQFF	TGTGCCAGCTCACCACCCCGGGGGGAGTACAATGAGCAGTTCTTC
few	TRBV6-1	TRBJ1-1	TRBD1	CASSEQGANTEAFF	TGTGCCAGCAGTGAACAGGGGGCGAACACTGAAGCTTTCTTT
NA	TRBV18	TRBJ1-4	NA	CASSPPNDEKLFF	TGTGCCAGCTCACCACCGAATGATGAAAAACTGTTTTTT
once	TRBV12-5	TRBJ1-1	NA	CASGLVSGRESPEAFF	TGTGCTAGTGGTTTGGTATCGGGCAGGGAGTCGCCTGAAGCTTTCTTT
NA	TRBV2	TRBJ2-2	NA	CASSFGGELFF	TGTGCCAGCAGTTTTGGCGGGGAGCTGTTTTTT
NA	TRBV7-8	TRBJ2-1	NA	CASSLAQYNEQFF	TGTGCCAGCAGCTTAGCGCAGTACAATGAGCAGTTCTTC
few	TRBV19	TRBJ1-6	TRBD1	CASSGTGVSPLHF	TGTGCCAGTAGTGGGACAGGGGTTTCACCCCTCCACTTT
NA	TRBV6-1	TRBJ2-2	NA	CASTQLMNTGELFF	TGTGCCAGCACGCAATTAATGAACACCGGGGAGCTGTTTTTT
NA	TRBV5-1	TRBJ2-5	TRBD2	CASGGDGGSETQYF	TGCGCCAGCGGAGGGGACGGGGGGTCGGAGACCCAGTACTTC
NA	TRBV5-4	TRBJ2-3	TRBD2	CASSSGGGTDTQYF	TGTGCCAGCAGCTCCGGGGGGGGCACAGATACGCAGTATTTT
few	TRBV15	TRBJ2-3	NA	CATSRDLRGTDTQYF	TGTGCCACCAGCAGAGATTTAAGGGGCACAGATACGCAGTATTTT
few	TRBV4-2	TRBJ1-4	NA	CASSQGSAGTNEKLFF	TGTGCCAGCAGCCAAGGATCTGCGGGAACTAATGAAAAACTGTTTTTT
NA	TRBV5-4	TRBJ1-2	NA	CASTGAALNYGYTF	TGTGCCAGCACCGGGGCCGCCCTGAACTATGGCTACACCTTC
NA	TRBV18	TRBJ2-6	NA	CASSPSSGANVLTF	TGTGCCAGCTCACCCAGCTCTGGGGCCAACGTCCTGACTTTC
few	TRBV5-5	TRBJ2-1	NA	CASSLDGTYNEQFF	TGTGCCAGCAGCTTGGATGGGACATACAATGAGCAGTTCTTC
NA	TRBV11-3	TRBJ1-3	NA	CASSSGGADPGNTIYF	TGTGCCAGCAGCTCAGGCGGAGCCGACCCTGGAAACACCATATATTTT
NA	TRBV15	TRBJ2-6	NA	CATSRDGGQNSGANVLTF	TGTGCCACCAGCAGAGATGGTGGACAGAACTCTGGGGCCAACGTCCTGACTTTC
NA	TRBV19	TRBJ2-1	NA	CASSIMQGSYNEQFF	TGTGCCAGTAGTATCATGCAGGGCTCCTACAATGAGCAGTTCTTC